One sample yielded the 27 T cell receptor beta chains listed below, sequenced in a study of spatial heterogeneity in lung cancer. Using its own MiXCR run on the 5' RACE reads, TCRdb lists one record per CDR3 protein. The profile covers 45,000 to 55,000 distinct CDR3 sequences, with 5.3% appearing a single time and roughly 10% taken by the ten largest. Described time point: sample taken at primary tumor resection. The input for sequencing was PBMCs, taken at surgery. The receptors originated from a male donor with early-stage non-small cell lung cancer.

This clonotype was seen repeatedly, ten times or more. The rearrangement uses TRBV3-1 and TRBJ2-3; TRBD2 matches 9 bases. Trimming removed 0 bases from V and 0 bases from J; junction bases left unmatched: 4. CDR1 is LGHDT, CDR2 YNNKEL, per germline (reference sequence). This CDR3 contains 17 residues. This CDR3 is CASSQDLAGVSTDTQYF. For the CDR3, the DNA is TGTGCCAGCAGCCAAGACTTAGCGGGAGTTAGCACAGATACGCAGTATTTT.

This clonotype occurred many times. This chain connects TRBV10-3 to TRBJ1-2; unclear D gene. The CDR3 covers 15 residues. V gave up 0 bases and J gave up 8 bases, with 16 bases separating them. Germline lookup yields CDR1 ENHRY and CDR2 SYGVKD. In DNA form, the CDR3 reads TGTGCCATCAGTGAGTCCCCCGGCGGTGCGTGGGGCTACACCTTC. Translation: CAISESPGGAWGYTF.

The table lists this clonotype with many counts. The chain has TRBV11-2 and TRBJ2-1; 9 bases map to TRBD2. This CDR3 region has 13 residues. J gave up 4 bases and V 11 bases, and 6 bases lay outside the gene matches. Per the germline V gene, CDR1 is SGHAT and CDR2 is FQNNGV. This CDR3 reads CAGGSGSYNEQFF. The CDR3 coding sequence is TGTGCCGGGGGTAGCGGGAGTTACAATGAGCAGTTCTTC.

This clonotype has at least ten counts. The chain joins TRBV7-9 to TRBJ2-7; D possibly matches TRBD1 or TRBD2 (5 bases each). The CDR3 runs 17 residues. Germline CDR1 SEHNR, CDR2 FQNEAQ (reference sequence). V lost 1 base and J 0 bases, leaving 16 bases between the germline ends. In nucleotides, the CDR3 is TGTGCCAGCAGCTTAGTGGGTCGGGACGAGTTCTCCTACGAGCAGTACTTC. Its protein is CASSLVGRDEFSYEQYF.

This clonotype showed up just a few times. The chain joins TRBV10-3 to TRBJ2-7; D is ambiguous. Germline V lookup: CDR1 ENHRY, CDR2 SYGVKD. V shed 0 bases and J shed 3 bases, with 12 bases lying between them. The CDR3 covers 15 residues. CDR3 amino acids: CAISESTERIYEQYF. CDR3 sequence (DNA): TGTGCCATCAGTGAGTCAACGGAAAGAATCTACGAGCAGTACTTC.

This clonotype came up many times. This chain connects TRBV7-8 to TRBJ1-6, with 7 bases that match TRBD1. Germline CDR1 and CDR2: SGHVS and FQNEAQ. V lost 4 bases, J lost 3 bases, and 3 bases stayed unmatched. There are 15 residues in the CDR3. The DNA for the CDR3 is TGTGCCAGCAGCTCACAGGGGTTCTATAATTCACCCCTCCACTTT. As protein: CASSSQGFYNSPLHF.

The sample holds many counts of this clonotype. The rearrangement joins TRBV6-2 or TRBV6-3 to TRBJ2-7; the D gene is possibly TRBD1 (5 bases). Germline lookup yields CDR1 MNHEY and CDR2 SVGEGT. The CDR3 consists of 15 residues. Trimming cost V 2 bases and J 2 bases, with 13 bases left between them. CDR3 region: CASSYPETATYEQYF. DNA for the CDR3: TGTGCCAGCAGTTACCCGGAGACAGCAACCTACGAGCAGTACTTC.

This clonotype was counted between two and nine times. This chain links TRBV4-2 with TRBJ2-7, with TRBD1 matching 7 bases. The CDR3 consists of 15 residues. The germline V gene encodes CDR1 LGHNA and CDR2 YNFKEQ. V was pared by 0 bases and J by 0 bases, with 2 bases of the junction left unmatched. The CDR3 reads CASSQEGTVSYEQYF. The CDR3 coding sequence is TGTGCCAGCAGCCAAGAGGGGACAGTCTCCTACGAGCAGTACTTC.

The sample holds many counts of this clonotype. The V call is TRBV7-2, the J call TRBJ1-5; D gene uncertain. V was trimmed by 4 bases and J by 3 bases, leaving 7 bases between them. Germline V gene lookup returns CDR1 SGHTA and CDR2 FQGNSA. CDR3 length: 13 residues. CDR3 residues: CASSSRLNQPQHF. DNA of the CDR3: TGTGCCAGCAGCTCCCGACTCAATCAGCCCCAGCATTTT. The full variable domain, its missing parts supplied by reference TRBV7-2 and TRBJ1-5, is GAGVSQSPSNKVTEKGKDVELRCDPISGHTALYWYRQSLGQGLEFLIYFQGNSAPDKSGLPSDRFSAERTGGSVSTLTIQRTQQEDSAVYLCASSSRLNQPQHFGDGTRLSIL.

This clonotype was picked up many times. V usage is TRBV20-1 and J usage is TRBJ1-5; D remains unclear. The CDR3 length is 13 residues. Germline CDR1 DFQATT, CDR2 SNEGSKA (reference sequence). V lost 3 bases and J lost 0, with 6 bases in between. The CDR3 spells CSASEFSNQPQHF. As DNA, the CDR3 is TGCAGTGCTAGTGAGTTTAGCAATCAGCCCCAGCATTTT.

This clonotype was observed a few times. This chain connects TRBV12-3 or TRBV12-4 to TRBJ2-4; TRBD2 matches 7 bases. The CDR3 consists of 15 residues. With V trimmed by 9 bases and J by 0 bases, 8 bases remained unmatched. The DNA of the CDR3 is TGTGCCAGTACCTTAGCGGGTTTAGCCAAAAACATTCAGTACTTC. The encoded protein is CASTLAGLAKNIQYF.

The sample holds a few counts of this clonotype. The chain's CDR3 is CATYPQGAVAGELFF. The CDR3, as DNA: TGTGCCACCTACCCGCAGGGGGCCGTGGCCGGGGAGCTGTTTTTT. The J gene is TRBJ2-2, the V gene TRBV27; 8 nucleotides align to TRBD1. V shed 10 bases and J 6 bases; nucleotides not matched to a gene: 13. Looked up from germline, CDR1 is MNHEY and CDR2 is SMNVEV (reference sequence). The CDR3 covers 15 residues.

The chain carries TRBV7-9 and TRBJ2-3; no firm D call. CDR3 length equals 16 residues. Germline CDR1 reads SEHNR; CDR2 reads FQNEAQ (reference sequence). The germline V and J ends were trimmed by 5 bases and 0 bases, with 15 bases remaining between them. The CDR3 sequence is CASSPKVSGSTDTQYF. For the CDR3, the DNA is TGTGCCAGCAGCCCCAAGGTATCGGGTAGCACAGATACGCAGTATTTT.

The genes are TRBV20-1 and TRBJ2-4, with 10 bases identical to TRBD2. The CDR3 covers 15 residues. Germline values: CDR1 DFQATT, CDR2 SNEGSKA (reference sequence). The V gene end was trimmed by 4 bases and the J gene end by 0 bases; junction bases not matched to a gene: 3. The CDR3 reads CSAKAGGLAKNIQYF. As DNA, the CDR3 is TGCAGTGCTAAAGCGGGGGGGCTAGCCAAAAACATTCAGTACTTC.

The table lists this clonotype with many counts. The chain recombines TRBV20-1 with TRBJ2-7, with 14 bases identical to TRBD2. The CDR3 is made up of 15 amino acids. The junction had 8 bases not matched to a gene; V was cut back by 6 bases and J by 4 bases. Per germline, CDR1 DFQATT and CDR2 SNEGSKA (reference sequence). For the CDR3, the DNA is TGCAGTGCCGGGGGACTAGCGGGAGAATTTTACGAGCAGTACTTC. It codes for CSAGGLAGEFYEQYF.

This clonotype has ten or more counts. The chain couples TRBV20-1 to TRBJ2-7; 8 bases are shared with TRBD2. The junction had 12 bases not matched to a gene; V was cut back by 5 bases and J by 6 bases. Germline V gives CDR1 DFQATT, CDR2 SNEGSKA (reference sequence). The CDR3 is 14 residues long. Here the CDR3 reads CSASPGLVLGEQYF. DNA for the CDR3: TGCAGTGCTTCCCCGGGACTAGTACTCGGCGAGCAGTACTTC.

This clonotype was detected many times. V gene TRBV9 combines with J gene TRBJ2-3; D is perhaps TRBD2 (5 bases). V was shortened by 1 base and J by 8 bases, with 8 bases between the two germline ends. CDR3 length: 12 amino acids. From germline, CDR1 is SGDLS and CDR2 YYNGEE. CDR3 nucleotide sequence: TGTGCCAGCAGCGTACTAGCAGGTACGCAGTATTTT. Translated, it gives CASSVLAGTQYF.

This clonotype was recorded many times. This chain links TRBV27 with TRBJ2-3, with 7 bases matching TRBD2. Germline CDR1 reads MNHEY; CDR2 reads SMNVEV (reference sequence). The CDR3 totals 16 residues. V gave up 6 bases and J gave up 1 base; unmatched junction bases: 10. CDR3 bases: TGTGCCAGCAGGACCCCGGGACTAACGGGCACAGATACGCAGTATTTT. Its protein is CASRTPGLTGTDTQYF.

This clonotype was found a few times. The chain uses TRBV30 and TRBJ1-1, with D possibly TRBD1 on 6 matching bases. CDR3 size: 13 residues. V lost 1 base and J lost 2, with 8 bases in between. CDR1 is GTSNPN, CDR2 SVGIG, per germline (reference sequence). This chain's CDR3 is CAWSGQANTEAFF. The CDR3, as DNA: TGTGCCTGGAGTGGACAGGCTAACACTGAAGCTTTCTTT.

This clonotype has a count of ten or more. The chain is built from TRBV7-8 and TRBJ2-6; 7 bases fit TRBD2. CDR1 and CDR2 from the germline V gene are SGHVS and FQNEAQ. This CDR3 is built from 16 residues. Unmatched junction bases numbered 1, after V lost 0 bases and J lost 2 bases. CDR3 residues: CASSLARGTGANVLTF. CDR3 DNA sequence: TGTGCCAGCAGCTTAGCGCGGGGGACTGGGGCCAACGTCCTGACTTTC.

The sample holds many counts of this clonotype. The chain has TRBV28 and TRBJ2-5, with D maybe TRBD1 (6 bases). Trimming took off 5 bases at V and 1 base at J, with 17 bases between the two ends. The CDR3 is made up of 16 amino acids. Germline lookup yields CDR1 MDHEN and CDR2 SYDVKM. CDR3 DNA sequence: TGTGCCAGCAGTCTTACCCTCGGACAGAGCCAAGAGACCCAGTACTTC. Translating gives CASSLTLGQSQETQYF.

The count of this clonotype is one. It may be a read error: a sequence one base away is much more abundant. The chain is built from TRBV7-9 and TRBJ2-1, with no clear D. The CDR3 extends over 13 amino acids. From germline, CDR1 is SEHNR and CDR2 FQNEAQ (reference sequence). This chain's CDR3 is CAISPLSLNEQFF. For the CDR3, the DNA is TGTGCCATCAGCCCACTGTCCCTGAATGAGCAGTTCTTC.

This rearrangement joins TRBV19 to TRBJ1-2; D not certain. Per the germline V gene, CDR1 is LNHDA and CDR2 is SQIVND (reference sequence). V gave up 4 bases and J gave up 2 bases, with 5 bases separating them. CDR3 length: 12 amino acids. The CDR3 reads CASSNLNYGYTF. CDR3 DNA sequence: TGTGCCAGTAGTAACCTAAACTATGGCTACACCTTC. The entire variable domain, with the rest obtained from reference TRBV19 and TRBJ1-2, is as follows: DGGITQSPKYLFRKEGQNVTLSCEQNLNHDAMYWYRQDPGQGLRLIYYSQIVNDFQKGDIAEGYSVSREKKESFPLTVTSAQKNPTAFYLCASSNLNYGYTFGSGTRLTVV.

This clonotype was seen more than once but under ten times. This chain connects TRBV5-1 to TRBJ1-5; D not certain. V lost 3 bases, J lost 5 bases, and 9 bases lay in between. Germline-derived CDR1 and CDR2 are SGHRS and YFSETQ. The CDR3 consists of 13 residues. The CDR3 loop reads CASSSDGDQPQHF. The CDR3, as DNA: TGCGCCAGCAGCTCGGACGGCGATCAGCCCCAGCATTTT.

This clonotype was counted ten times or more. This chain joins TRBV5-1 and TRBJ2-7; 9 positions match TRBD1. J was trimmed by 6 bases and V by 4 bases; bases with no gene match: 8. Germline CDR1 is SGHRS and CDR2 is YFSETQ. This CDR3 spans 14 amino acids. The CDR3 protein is CASSRGQGRIEQYF. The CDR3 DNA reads TGCGCCAGCAGCCGCGGACAGGGGAGGATCGAGCAGTACTTC.

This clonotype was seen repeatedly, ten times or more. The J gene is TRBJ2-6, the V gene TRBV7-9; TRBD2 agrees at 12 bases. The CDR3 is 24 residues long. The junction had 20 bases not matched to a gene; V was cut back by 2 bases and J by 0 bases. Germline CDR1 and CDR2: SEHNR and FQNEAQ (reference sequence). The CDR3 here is CASSLSPGLHKATSGSSGANVLTF. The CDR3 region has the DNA TGTGCCAGCAGCTTATCCCCGGGACTACATAAGGCGACTAGCGGGAGCTCTGGGGCCAACGTCCTGACTTTC.

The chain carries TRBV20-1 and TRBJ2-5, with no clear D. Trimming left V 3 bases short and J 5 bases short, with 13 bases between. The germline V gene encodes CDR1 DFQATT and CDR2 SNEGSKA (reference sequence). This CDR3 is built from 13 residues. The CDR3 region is CSASEPNVETQYF. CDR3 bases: TGCAGTGCTAGCGAGCCTAATGTGGAGACCCAGTACTTC.